These 17 T cell receptor beta chains came from one sample sequenced in a study of T cells in localized non-small cell lung cancer. The method was immunoSEQ multiplex PCR; TCRdb's version includes in-frame clones alone and lacks a portion of them. Of roughly 2,000 clones in the sample, under 20% were seen once. The source material was normal lung tissue next to the tumor, sampled before any cancer treatment. The receptors stem from a man aged 35 to 70 with stage I squamous cell lung carcinoma.

This clone qualifies as medium-sized. The chain has TRBV11-3 and TRBJ2-3, with TRBD2 matching 13 bases. The CDR3 length is 17 residues. The V gene's germline CDR1 is SGHNT and CDR2 YENEEA. The V gene end was trimmed by 5 bases and the J gene end by 0 bases; junction bases not matched to a gene: 5. DNA of the CDR3: TGTGCCAGCAGCCCGGGGACTAGCGGGATCAGCACAGATACGCAGTATTTT. It codes for CASSPGTSGISTDTQYF.

By share, this clone counts as medium-sized (0.01 to 0.1%). The J gene is TRBJ2-1, the V gene TRBV28, with 14 bases lining up with TRBD2. Germline-derived CDR1 and CDR2 are MDHEN and SYDVKM. With V trimmed by 1 base and J by 5 bases, 10 bases remained unmatched. The CDR3 covers 19 residues. The CDR3 reads CASSLFWTSGRRIDNEQFF. The CDR3 DNA is TGTGCCAGCAGTTTATTTTGGACTAGCGGGAGGAGGATTGACAATGAGCAGTTCTTC.

This chain uses TRBV11-3 with TRBJ1-1, with TRBD1 matching 8 bases. Losses at the gene ends were 5 bases for V and 10 bases for J; bases not matched to a gene: 12. The CDR3 is 14 residues long. Germline V CDR1 and CDR2: SGHNT, YENEEA. This chain's CDR3 is CASSQGQGNPRAFF. CDR3 sequence (DNA): TGTGCCAGCAGCCAAGGACAGGGAAACCCTCGAGCTTTCTTT.

This chain uses TRBV6-8 with TRBJ2-7, with 10 bases lining up with TRBD1. The CDR3 runs to 14 residues. From germline, CDR1 is MNHGY and CDR2 SAAAGT. With 5 bases clipped from V and 4 bases from J, the junction kept 5 bases outside the gene matches. CDR3 region: CASSRQGASYEQYF. As DNA, the CDR3 is TGTGCCAGCAGTCGACAGGGGGCTTCTTACGAGCAGTACTTC.

This clone was seen more than once but under ten times. The chain joins TRBV19 to TRBJ1-4; TRBD1 is a possible D gene (5 bases). V lost 0 bases, J lost 8 bases, and 16 bases lay in between. There are 16 residues in the CDR3. Germline CDR1 reads LNHDA; CDR2 reads SQIVND (reference sequence). The CDR3: CASSIDARGAYEKLFF. The CDR3, as DNA: TGTGCCAGTAGTATAGACGCGAGGGGAGCGTACGAAAAACTGTTTTTT. Supplemented by reference TRBV19 and TRBJ1-4, the full variable domain reads DGGITQSPKYLFRKEGQNVTLSCEQNLNHDAMYWYRQDPGQGLRLIYYSQIVNDFQKGDIAEGYSVSREKKESFPLTVTSAQKNPTAFYLCASSIDARGAYEKLFFGSGTQLSVL.

This clone was recorded a few times. The rearrangement joins TRBV28 to TRBJ2-3; the D is unclear. The CDR3 extends over 14 amino acids. Between the trimmed V and J ends, which lost 5 bases and 2 bases, there was a span of 11 bases. Germline values: CDR1 MDHEN, CDR2 SYDVKM. The CDR3 nucleotides read TGTGCCAGCAGTGGCCCCCTGTCCACAGATACGCAGTATTTT. Encoded protein: CASSGPLSTDTQYF.

The chain joins TRBV28 to TRBJ1-5; 7 nucleotides match TRBD1. After removal of 2 bases from V and 0 bases from J, the junction contained 4 bases not matched to a gene. In germline, CDR1 is MDHEN, CDR2 SYDVKM. CDR3 length: 16 amino acids. The DNA of the CDR3 is TGTGCCAGCAGTTTAACCCAGGGGGTTAGCAATCAGCCCCAGCATTTT. This codes for CASSLTQGVSNQPQHF.

The chain employs TRBV11-3 and TRBJ2-7; 8 bases line up with TRBD1. The CDR3 is 14 amino acids. V lost 7 bases to trimming and J lost 7 bases; unmatched junction nucleotides: 12. Germline V lookup: CDR1 SGHNT, CDR2 YENEEA. CDR3 bases: TGTGCCAGCAATCTCCAGGGGGCTCAGGGGGAGCAGTACTTC. Translation: CASNLQGAQGEQYF.

The rearrangement joins TRBV29-1 to TRBJ2-5; 7 bases are a match to TRBD2. This CDR3 has 15 residues. The junction had 13 bases not matched to a gene; V was cut back by 4 bases and J by 5 bases. Germline-derived CDR1 and CDR2 are SQVTM and ANQGSEA. The CDR3 region is CSVVPFSGRGETQYF. The CDR3 nucleotides read TGCAGCGTTGTCCCCTTCTCGGGGCGGGGGGAGACCCAGTACTTC.

This clone was seen a few times. V gene TRBV5-1 combines with J gene TRBJ2-7; no clear D gene. CDR1 is SGHRS and CDR2 is YFSETQ in the germline V gene. The CDR3 consists of 15 residues. V was clipped by 0 bases and J by 5 bases, with 15 bases between them. The chain's CDR3 is CASSLGQISLHEQYF. CDR3 DNA sequence: TGCGCCAGCAGCTTGGGGCAGATCTCATTGCACGAGCAGTACTTC.

By sample share, this clone is medium-sized (0.01 to 0.1%). This chain uses TRBV11-3 with TRBJ1-1; a possible D gene is TRBD1 (6 bases). Germline CDR1 SGHNT, CDR2 YENEEA. The CDR3 consists of 14 residues. Trimming left V 4 bases short and J 6 bases short, with 15 bases between. For the CDR3, the DNA is TGTGCCAGCAGCTCCGGTTGGACAGAGTCTGAAGCTTTCTTT. Protein: CASSSGWTESEAFF. Using reference TRBV11-3 and TRBJ1-1 for the parts outside the CDR3, the full variable domain is EAGVVQSPRYKIIEKKQPVAFWCNPISGHNTLYWYLQNLGQGPELLIRYENEEAVDDSQLPKDRFSAERLKGVDSTLKIQPAELGDSAVYLCASSSGWTESEAFFGQGTRLTVV.

This clone is categorized as medium-sized. The chain employs TRBV11-3 and TRBJ1-1; unclear D gene. Deletions cut 5 bases from V and 5 bases from J, with 15 bases between. Germline CDR1 and CDR2: SGHNT and YENEEA. The CDR3 covers 14 residues. The CDR3: CASSGVGRRTEAFF. The CDR3 nucleotides are TGTGCCAGCAGCGGTGTCGGGAGGAGGACTGAAGCTTTCTTT.

By frequency in the sample, this clone is medium-sized. This chain connects TRBV11-3 to TRBJ1-1; perhaps TRBD1 as D (6 bases). The CDR3 is 15 amino acids. With 3 bases removed from V and 4 bases from J, the gap between germline ends came to 15 bases. Germline loops: CDR1 SGHNT, CDR2 YENEEA. CDR3 bases: TGTGCCAGCAGCTTTACAGGGACGAGAAGCACTGAAGCTTTCTTT. Its translation is CASSFTGTRSTEAFF.

By frequency in the sample, this clone is medium-sized. V is TRBV11-3 and J is TRBJ1-2, with D tentatively TRBD1 (5 bases). Germline lookup yields CDR1 SGHNT and CDR2 YENEEA. V was shortened by 2 bases and J by 4 bases, with 14 bases between the two germline ends. The CDR3 is 15 residues long. The CDR3 spells CASSLTRDGFYGYTF. In nucleotides, the CDR3 is TGTGCCAGCAGCTTAACTCGGGACGGCTTCTATGGCTACACCTTC.

This clone was counted a few times. This sequence joins TRBV28 and TRBJ2-2, with a tentative D call TRBD2 (6 bases). CDR1 is MDHEN and CDR2 is SYDVKM in the germline V gene. The CDR3 runs 16 residues. Trimming left V 5 bases short and J 7 bases short, with 20 bases between. The CDR3 DNA reads TGTGCCAGCAGTCATAGGGAGGCCGTTGGGTACGGGGAGCTGTTTTTT. Its protein is CASSHREAVGYGELFF. Together with reference TRBV28 and TRBJ2-2, the CDR3 gives the full variable domain: DVKVTQSSRYLVKRTGEKVFLECVQDMDHENMFWYRQDPGLGLRLIYFSYDVKMKEKGDIPEGYSVSREKKERFSLILESASTNQTSMYLCASSHREAVGYGELFFGEGSRLTVL.

This clone was picked up a small number of times. The rearrangement joins TRBV28 to TRBJ1-5; a weak D match, TRBD1 (5 bases). This CDR3 has 15 residues. V gave up 1 base and J gave up 3 bases, with 10 bases separating them. Germline-derived CDR1 and CDR2 are MDHEN and SYDVKM. The CDR3 DNA follows: TGTGCCAGCAGTTTATCAGGGCTCCACAATCAGCCCCAGCATTTT. It codes for CASSLSGLHNQPQHF.

This clone was picked up a small number of times. The chain joins TRBV28 to TRBJ1-5; D is unresolved. V lost 3 bases, J lost 8 bases, and 11 bases lay in between. This CDR3 region has 13 residues. Germline CDR1 MDHEN, CDR2 SYDVKM. CDR3 sequence (DNA): TGTGCCAGCAGTTTGGAAGGGCACAAGCCCCAGCATTTT. Translating gives CASSLEGHKPQHF.